These 18 T cell receptor beta chains came from one sample sequenced in a study of T cell therapy after organ transplantation. Their recognized antigens are unknown. Generated by immunoSEQ multiplex PCR, the TCRdb table keeps only in-frame clones and is missing some. The sample carries some 47,000 clones, approximately 94% recorded once. The input for sequencing was CD8+ T cells from blood, taken before autologous CMV-specific T cell therapy. These receptors were obtained from a human patient who had received a solid organ transplant and had CMV disease.

This sequence joins TRBV30 and TRBJ1-4; 11 bases line up with TRBD1. The CDR3 length is 17 residues. Trimming cost V 3 bases and J 3 bases; bases outside gene matches: 9. Germline V lookup: CDR1 GTSNPN, CDR2 SVGIG (reference sequence). The CDR3 DNA reads as TGTGCCTGGAGAGTGGACAGGGGGCTTCGGTCTAATGAAAAACTGTTTTTT. Its translation: CAWRVDRGLRSNEKLFF.

The V and J genes are TRBV30 and TRBJ2-5; D not certain. In germline, CDR1 is GTSNPN, CDR2 SVGIG (reference sequence). The CDR3 length is 12 residues. V dropped 2 bases and J dropped 4 bases, with 8 bases sitting between them. CDR3 residues: CAWSISLETQYF. CDR3 coding DNA: TGTGCCTGGAGTATTAGTTTAGAGACCCAGTACTTC.

The V and J genes are TRBV9 and TRBJ2-5; D may be TRBD2 (6 bases). The J call is uncertain, as TRBJ2-7 better fits the DNA end. Germline-derived CDR1 and CDR2 are SGDLS and YYNGEE. The CDR3 is 15 residues long. In nucleotides, the CDR3 is TGTGCCAGCAGCGCGACGGGGGACGGGATGTACGAGCAGTACTTC. Its protein is CASSATGDGMYEQYF.

The J gene is TRBJ2-1, the V gene TRBV7-2, with D unclear. V was clipped by 5 bases and J by 4 bases, with 18 bases between them. There are 16 residues in the CDR3. Germline CDR1 SGHTA, CDR2 FQGNSA. The CDR3 loop reads CASSTSAGDKYNEQFF. Written as DNA, the CDR3 is TGTGCCAGCAGCACCTCTGCAGGCGATAAGTACAATGAGCAGTTCTTC.

This rearrangement joins TRBV19 to TRBJ1-1, with a weak D call TRBD1 (6 bases). Trimming took 10 bases from V and 8 from J, leaving 14 bases between them. The germline V gene has CDR1 LNHDA and CDR2 SQIVND (reference sequence). The CDR3 loop spans 11 amino acids. CDR3 nucleotide sequence: TGTGCCATCAAAAGGGGGGCCGAAGCTTTCTTT. Encoded protein: CAIKRGAEAFF.

The chain carries TRBV11-2 and TRBJ1-4; TRBD1 is a possible D gene (6 bases). Trimming shortened V by 5 bases and J by 7 bases, and 26 bases separated the two germline ends. The CDR3 has 18 residues. Germline CDR1 reads SGHAT; CDR2 reads FQNNGV. The CDR3 reads CASSTFVGGTGRSEKLFF. DNA for the CDR3: TGTGCCAGCAGCACCTTCGTGGGGGGAACAGGGCGGAGTGAAAAACTGTTTTTT.

The chain has TRBV10-3 and TRBJ2-3; perhaps TRBD1 as D (7 bases). V was pared by 0 bases and J by 6 bases, with 13 bases between. Germline loops: CDR1 ENHRY, CDR2 SYGVKD. This CDR3 spans 15 amino acids. The CDR3: CAISESGRGEDTQYF. Written as DNA, the CDR3 is TGTGCCATCAGTGAGTCGGGCAGGGGGGAGGATACGCAGTATTTT.

V gene TRBV5-1 combines with J gene TRBJ2-3; weak D call: TRBD1 (5 bases). Germline CDR1 is SGHRS and CDR2 is YFSETQ. The CDR3 covers 16 residues. V was trimmed by 0 bases and J by 2 bases, leaving 13 bases between them. The CDR3, as DNA: TGCGCCAGCAGCTTGGTTCTGGGGCCAAACACAGATACGCAGTATTTT. This sequence encodes CASSLVLGPNTDTQYF.

The chain carries TRBV27 and TRBJ2-1; 11 bases line up with TRBD1. This CDR3 has 14 amino acids. Unmatched junction bases numbered 3, after V lost 4 bases and J lost 7 bases. Looked up from germline, CDR1 is MNHEY and CDR2 is SMNVEV (reference sequence). The CDR3 loop reads CASSWDRGWNEQFF. CDR3 DNA sequence: TGTGCCAGCAGTTGGGACAGGGGGTGGAATGAGCAGTTCTTC.

The chain joins TRBV11-2 to TRBJ1-2; the D gene is possibly TRBD1 (5 bases). V lost 3 bases to trimming and J lost 2 bases, with 10 bases between them. This CDR3 has 14 amino acids. CDR1 is SGHAT and CDR2 is FQNNGV in the germline V gene. CDR3 in amino acids: CASSLLGDNYGYTF. The CDR3 bases are TGTGCCAGCAGCTTGTTGGGGGACAACTATGGCTACACCTTC.

This chain links TRBV7-9 with TRBJ2-7, with 8 positions matching TRBD2. Germline V gene data show CDR1 as SEHNR and CDR2 as FQNEAQ (reference sequence). Trimming took 2 bases from V and 1 from J; bases not matched to a gene: 10. CDR3 length: 17 amino acids. The CDR3 sequence: CASSLPHGREASYEQYF. DNA of the CDR3: TGTGCCAGCAGCTTACCCCACGGGCGGGAGGCGTCCTACGAGCAGTACTTC.

This clone has just one count. This rearrangement joins TRBV15 to TRBJ1-5; D may be TRBD1 (5 bases). V shed 0 bases and J shed 6 bases, with 12 bases lying between them. The CDR3 sequence is 15 residues long. Germline V CDR1 and CDR2: LNHNV, YYDKDF (reference sequence). CDR3 sequence: CATSRDLTVGQPQHF. The CDR3 nucleotides are TGTGCCACCAGCAGAGATCTGACAGTTGGTCAGCCCCAGCATTTT.

This chain connects TRBV7-9 to TRBJ1-1, with D possibly matching TRBD1 (6 bases). Germline lookup yields CDR1 SEHNR and CDR2 FQNEAQ (reference sequence). The CDR3 sequence is 14 residues long. The V end lost 6 bases, the J end lost 1 base, and 12 bases lay between the germline ends. Here the CDR3 reads CASRGGDRNTEAFF. For the CDR3, the DNA is TGTGCCAGCAGGGGGGGCGACAGGAACACTGAAGCTTTCTTT.

Concerning this clone itself: At one end the junction does not follow the germline gene, possibly because of a read error. This chain joins TRBV7-7 and TRBJ2-7, with 9 bases matching TRBD1. CDR3 length: 14 residues. In germline, CDR1 is SSHAT, CDR2 FNYEAQ (reference sequence). CDR3 residues: CASSLGTGSYEQYF. CDR3 nucleotides: TGTGCTAGCAGCTTGGGGACAGGGAGCTACGAGCAGTACTTC.

The chain recombines TRBV4-1 with TRBJ2-3; no clear D. The germline gives CDR1 MGHRA, CDR2 YSYEKL. CDR3 size: 16 residues. V was shortened by 1 base and J by 0 bases, with 11 bases between the two germline ends. CDR3 sequence reads: CASSQVVETSTDTQYF. The CDR3 DNA is TGCGCCAGCAGCCAAGTGGTGGAAACTAGCACAGATACGCAGTATTTT.

The chain employs TRBV11-1 and TRBJ2-7; D unresolved. Trimming removed 4 bases at V and 0 bases at J, with 13 bases between. This CDR3 comprises 15 residues. CDR1 SGHAT and CDR2 FQDESV come from the germline V gene (reference sequence). The CDR3 loop is CASSSIPSGSYEQYF. The CDR3 DNA is TGTGCCAGCAGCTCCATCCCGTCGGGCTCCTACGAGCAGTACTTC. The complete variable domain, with remaining parts taken from reference TRBV11-1 and TRBJ2-7, reads EAEVAQSPRYKITEKSQAVAFWCDPISGHATLYWYRQILGQGPELLVQFQDESVVDDSQLPKDRFSAERLKGVDSTLKIQPAELGDSAMYLCASSSIPSGSYEQYFGPGTRLTVT.

The V call is TRBV21-1, the J call TRBJ1-2. TRBV21-1 corresponds to a pseudogene. There are 17 residues in the CDR3. For the CDR3, the DNA is TGTGCCAGCGGCCGGGAGGAGGGCGAGCCACCCTTGGGGGGCTACACCTTC. This gives the protein CASGREEGEPPLGGYTF.

This chain links TRBV4-2 with TRBJ2-3, with 11 bases lining up with TRBD2. Germline V gene sequence: CDR1 LGHNA, CDR2 YNFKEQ. With 3 bases clipped from V and 3 bases from J, the junction kept 11 bases outside the gene matches. The CDR3 has 18 amino acids. In DNA form, the CDR3 reads TGTGCCAGCAGCCAGTCTTCGTTGGTAGCGGGAGGGACAGATACGCAGTATTTT. Translation: CASSQSSLVAGGTDTQYF.